The 15 T cell receptor beta chains below all came from one sample that was sequenced in a study of blood T cell repertoires in COVID-19. Assay used: immunoSEQ multiplex PCR; TCRdb lists only in-frame clones, some missing. The repertoire consists of about 180,000 clones, with roughly 84% occurring once and the leading ten covering roughly 15%. The specimen was peripheral blood. The receptor set was obtained from a man younger than 35 with active or convalescent COVID-19.

V and J are TRBV15 and TRBJ2-5; D might be TRBD1 (5 bases). V was trimmed by 3 bases and J by 1 base, leaving 12 bases between them. This CDR3 is built from 15 residues. Germline values: CDR1 LNHNV, CDR2 YYDKDF (reference sequence). In DNA, the CDR3 is TGTGCCACCAGCAGCCCCTCCACAGGCCAAGAGACCCAGTACTTC. This translates into CATSSPSTGQETQYF.

V and J are TRBV19 and TRBJ1-2, with 8 bases fitting TRBD1. V was clipped by 3 bases and J by 9 bases; unmatched bases: 3. This CDR3 region has 12 residues. Per germline, CDR1 LNHDA and CDR2 SQIVND (reference sequence). CDR3 in amino acids: CASSMRTGRYTF. In nucleotides, the CDR3 is TGTGCCAGTAGTATGAGGACAGGGCGCTACACCTTC.

The V gene is TRBV9, the J gene TRBJ1-1; tentative D call: TRBD1 (5 bases). Germline V gene sequence: CDR1 SGDLS, CDR2 YYNGEE. Trimming left V 4 bases short and J 4 bases short, with 17 bases between. The CDR3 totals 15 residues. CDR3 amino acids: CASSPDGQGFTEAFF. The CDR3 DNA is TGTGCCAGCAGCCCTGACGGCCAGGGCTTCACTGAAGCTTTCTTT. The whole variable domain, remainder taken from reference TRBV9 and TRBJ1-1, is DSGVTQTPKHLITATGQRVTLRCSPRSGDLSVYWYQQSLDQGLQFLIQYYNGEERAKGNILERFSAQQFPDLHSELNLSSLELGDSALYFCASSPDGQGFTEAFFGQGTRLTVV.

The CDR3 region has the DNA TGCAGCGTTGTTCGGGACAGGGCACCTTATGGCTACACCTTC. It codes for CSVVRDRAPYGYTF. The chain is built from TRBV29-1 and TRBJ1-2, with TRBD1 matching 9 bases. V trimming: 4 bases; J trimming: 5 bases; junction bases outside the gene matches: 8. This CDR3 contains 14 residues. Germline V gene data show CDR1 as SQVTM and CDR2 as ANQGSEA.

V is TRBV7-2 and J is TRBJ2-7, with 11 bases aligning to TRBD2. The CDR3 has 16 amino acids. Germline assignment: CDR1 SGHTA and CDR2 FQGNSA. V lost 1 base, J lost 3 bases, and 5 bases stayed unmatched. The CDR3 loop reads CASSLVVAGGVYEQYF. The DNA of the CDR3 is TGTGCCAGCAGCTTAGTGGTAGCGGGAGGGGTCTACGAGCAGTACTTC.

The chain is built from TRBV6-2 or TRBV6-3 and TRBJ2-2; no clear D. V lost 4 bases and J lost 6, with 15 bases in between. The germline CDR1 and CDR2 sequences are MNHEY and SVGEGT. This CDR3 comprises 15 residues. DNA of the CDR3: TGTGCCAGCAGTTCCCCCCCGGATGAGGCCGGGGAGCTGTTTTTT. Its protein product is CASSSPPDEAGELFF.

The CDR3 sequence: CASSYDRGATNEKLFF. DNA of the CDR3: TGCGCCAGCAGCTATGACAGGGGGGCAACTAATGAAAAACTGTTTTTT. The chain uses TRBV5-1 and TRBJ1-4, with 9 bases lining up with TRBD1. Germline trimming cut 3 bases from V and 0 bases from J; bases unmatched to any gene: 3. Germline V lookup: CDR1 SGHRS, CDR2 YFSETQ. This CDR3 region has 16 residues.

The chain couples TRBV7-8 to TRBJ2-1, with 8 bases aligning to TRBD2. V shed 4 bases, J shed 3 bases, and the junction held 8 bases outside the gene matches. Germline lookup yields CDR1 SGHVS and CDR2 FQNEAQ. The CDR3 spans 16 residues. The CDR3 region is CASSSMAGGIYNEQFF. In nucleotides, the CDR3 is TGTGCCAGCAGCTCCATGGCGGGGGGAATCTACAATGAGCAGTTCTTC.

This chain uses TRBV7-2 with TRBJ2-7; 12 bases map to TRBD1. The ends lost 5 bases at V and 6 bases at J; junction bases unmatched: 14. This CDR3 has 17 amino acids. Germline V lookup: CDR1 SGHTA, CDR2 FQGNSA. The CDR3 nucleotides are TGTGCCAGCAGCCCCATCGCCCAGGGACAGGGGGCTGCCGAGCAGTACTTC. This sequence encodes CASSPIAQGQGAAEQYF. Supplemented by reference TRBV7-2 and TRBJ2-7, the full variable domain reads GAGVSQSPSNKVTEKGKDVELRCDPISGHTALYWYRQSLGQGLEFLIYFQGNSAPDKSGLPSDRFSAERTGGSVSTLTIQRTQQEDSAVYLCASSPIAQGQGAAEQYFGPGTRLTVT.

This chain links TRBV6-5 with TRBJ2-2, with D possibly matching TRBD1 (5 bases). Trimming took off 7 bases at V and 1 base at J, with 10 bases between the two ends. Per the germline V gene, CDR1 is MNHEY and CDR2 is SVGAGI. The CDR3 extends over 14 amino acids. The CDR3 is CASKRTLNTGELFF. The CDR3 bases are TGTGCCAGCAAACGGACACTGAACACCGGGGAGCTGTTTTTT.

The chain couples TRBV19 to TRBJ2-5; 10 positions match TRBD2. Germline trimming cut 1 base from V and 0 bases from J; bases unmatched to any gene: 5. Germline CDR1 LNHDA, CDR2 SQIVND (reference sequence). This CDR3 region has 17 residues. CDR3 sequence reads: CASSIGRLAGNQETQYF. The DNA of the CDR3 is TGTGCCAGTAGTATAGGAAGACTAGCGGGCAACCAAGAGACCCAGTACTTC.

The chain employs TRBV29-1 and TRBJ2-1; D might be TRBD1 (6 bases). Germline V lookup: CDR1 SQVTM, CDR2 ANQGSEA. The CDR3 extends over 13 amino acids. Deletions cut 7 bases from V and 3 bases from J, with 13 bases between. The CDR3 coding sequence is TGCAGCGGCACGGACAGACTCTACAATGAGCAGTTCTTC. Amino acids: CSGTDRLYNEQFF.

The chain is built from TRBV6-2 or TRBV6-3 and TRBJ2-3; 9 nucleotides match TRBD2. The CDR3 loop spans 16 amino acids. Per the germline V gene, CDR1 is MNHEY and CDR2 is SVGEGT. V trimming: 0 bases; J trimming: 6 bases; junction bases outside the gene matches: 7. The CDR3 region is CASSYSRLAGRDTQYF. DNA of the CDR3: TGTGCCAGCAGTTACTCGCGGCTAGCGGGACGCGATACGCAGTATTTT.

The chain is built from TRBV6-2 or TRBV6-3 and TRBJ2-5, with D unclear. CDR1 is MNHEY and CDR2 is SVGEGT in the germline V gene. The CDR3 covers 14 residues. Trimming pared 5 bases from V and 2 bases from J, leaving 12 bases between. CDR3 sequence: CASSKGEEQETQYF. CDR3 DNA sequence: TGTGCCAGCAGTAAAGGAGAGGAACAAGAGACCCAGTACTTC.

The chain employs TRBV18 and TRBJ1-3; D is ambiguous. The CDR3 is made up of 14 amino acids. Trimming stripped 3 bases from V and 5 bases from J, with 11 bases between. CDR1 is KGHSH and CDR2 is LQKENI in the germline V gene. CDR3 loop: CASSPASGRNTIYF. DNA of the CDR3: TGTGCCAGCTCACCGGCTTCGGGTCGAAACACCATATATTTT. Drawing the rest from reference TRBV18 and TRBJ1-3, the complete variable domain is NAGVMQNPRHLVRRRGQEARLRCSPMKGHSHVYWYRQLPEEGLKFMVYLQKENIIDESGMPKERFSAEFPKEGPSILRIQQVVRGDSAAYFCASSPASGRNTIYFGEGSWLTVV.